Below, one T cell receptor (beta chain) is given with its context. Its antigen is still unknown. These data belong to a study of shared clonotypes between healthy human individuals. Turning to the study itself: Per-donor plates numbered three CD4 naive, three CD4 memory, two CD8 naive and one CD8 memory. Overall study findings and caveats: When compared with the clonotypes that were shared by all four sorted-subset donors, the non-shared clonotypes turned out to have lower generation probabilities. What naive subsets generally showed was a larger estimated richness than memory subsets showed.

The CDR3 covers 17 residues. CDR1 SGHVS and CDR2 FQNEAQ come from the germline V gene. Trimming removed 5 bases from V and 3 bases from J; junction bases left unmatched: 14. The assay was run at deep level. Here immunoSEQ multiplex PCR was the method, and the copy in TCRdb shows in-frame clones only, minus some. The sample includes about 2.4 million clones, 80% to 95% of them seen just once. Sequenced input: naive CD4+ T cells from PBMCs. The subset here: CD45RA+ positively selected. The rearrangement uses TRBV7-8 and TRBJ2-5; 8 nucleotides match TRBD1. This receptor was identified in a man aged 18 to 35 in good health. Some clones in this sample may be carry-over from other donors' samples. The CDR3 loop is CASSASRAGGFEETQYF. The CDR3 DNA sequence: TGTGCCAGCAGCGCGAGCCGGGCAGGGGGCTTCGAAGAGACCCAGTACTTC. The variable domain in full, with the rest retrieved from reference TRBV7-8 and TRBJ2-5, is GAGVSQSPRYKVAKRGQDVALRCDPISGHVSLFWYQQALGQGPEFLTYFQNEAQLDKSGLPSDRFFAERPEGSVSTLKIQRTQQEDSAVYLCASSASRAGGFEETQYFGPGTRLLVL.